Presented here are 31 T cell receptor beta chains from one specimen sequenced in a study of T cell clonality in common variable immunodeficiency. Only in-frame clones appear in the TCRdb table, and some are missing; sequencing was by immunoSEQ multiplex PCR. Recorded here are about 81,000 clones, with no singletons, and the ten leading clones hold around 0.8%. The sequenced material came from peripheral blood mononuclear cells. The receptors shown here come from a person between 18 and 70 years old in good health.

This clone was detected ten times or more. The read is 3 residues too short to cover the CDR3 end, so that end is filled in from the germline J gene. The chain combines TRBV11-3 with TRBJ2-2, with 10 bases matching TRBD1. The ends lost 8 bases at V and 7 bases at J; junction bases unmatched: 10. This CDR3 region has 15 residues. CDR1 and CDR2 (germline): SGHNT, YENEEA. CDR3 DNA (partial): TGTGCCAGCCGGCGACGACAGGGGGCGGGCGGGGAG. Its translation is CASRRRQGAGGE. The entire CDR3 reads CASRRRQGAGGELFF.

Ten or more counts support this clone. The read gets to within 3 residues of the CDR3 end, and the germline J gene fills in the rest. This sequence joins TRBV6-2 or TRBV6-3 and TRBJ2-7; 12 bases map to TRBD2. Unmatched junction bases numbered 7, after V lost 5 bases and J lost 5 bases. CDR1 is MNHEY and CDR2 is SVGEGT in the germline V gene. CDR3 size: 15 residues. The sequenced CDR3 bases are TGTGCCAGCAGTACACGGACTAGCGGGAAGAACGAG. Translated: CASSTRTSGKNE. The whole CDR3 region reads CASSTRTSGKNEQYF.

This clone showed up many times. The missing CDR3 end, 3 residues past where the read stops, is filled in from the germline J gene. The chain has TRBV6-2 or TRBV6-3 and TRBJ2-5; D is undetermined. The V end lost 3 bases, the J end lost 4 bases, and 6 bases lay between the germline ends. This CDR3 has 12 amino acids. Germline lookup yields CDR1 MNHEY and CDR2 SVGEGT. Partial CDR3 DNA: TGTGCCAGCAGTTATGGGCGAGAGACC. Amino acid sequence: CASSYGRET. The CDR3, in full, reads CASSYGRETQYF.

This clone appeared many times. Sequencing ends 3 residues short of the CDR3 end; the germline J gene provides the rest. V usage is TRBV18 and J usage is TRBJ2-3, with 7 bases aligning to TRBD2. V lost 6 bases to trimming and J lost 2 bases; unmatched junction nucleotides: 14. The length of the CDR3 is 17 residues. Germline V CDR1 and CDR2: KGHSH, LQKENI. CDR3 DNA, as far as it was read: TGTGCCAGCTCCTCTAGAGGGGCTAGCGGCAACACAGATACG. It encodes CASSSRGASGNTDT. The entire CDR3 reads CASSSRGASGNTDTQYF. Full variable domain (rest looked up from reference TRBV18 and TRBJ2-3): NAGVMQNPRHLVRRRGQEARLRCSPMKGHSHVYWYRQLPEEGLKFMVYLQKENIIDESGMPKERFSAEFPKEGPSILRIQQVVRGDSAAYFCASSSRGASGNTDTQYFGPGTRLTVL.

On this clone itself: The junction departs from the called germline gene at one end, perhaps through a read error. The CDR3 end lies 3 residues beyond the end of the read and is filled in from the germline J gene. This sequence joins TRBV6-1 and TRBJ1-2, with 10 bases that match TRBD1. CDR3 size: 14 residues. Germline V gene data show CDR1 as MNHNS and CDR2 as SASEGT. CDR3 DNA, as far as it was read: TGTGCCAACAGTGAGGGACAGGGGATGTATGGC. It specifies CANSEGQGMYG. The whole CDR3 reads CANSEGQGMYGYTF.

This clone was detected ten times or more. The sequence runs out 3 residues before the end of the CDR3; the remainder is reconstructed from the germline J gene. The chain joins TRBV19 to TRBJ2-2, with D maybe TRBD1 (6 bases). The V gene lost 6 bases and the J gene lost 0 bases, with 11 bases spanning the gap. Germline V gives CDR1 LNHDA, CDR2 SQIVND (reference sequence). This CDR3 comprises 15 residues. CDR3 DNA (partial): TGTGCCAGTAGCCTTGCAGGGGCGAACACCGGGGAG. This gives the protein CASSLAGANTGE. The whole CDR3 sequence is CASSLAGANTGELFF.

This clone came up a few times. From the germline J gene comes the end of the CDR3, since the read stops 3 residues before it. The V call is TRBV19, the J call TRBJ1-3, with D possibly matching TRBD1 (6 bases). Trimming took 6 bases from V and 0 from J, leaving 12 bases between them. Germline V gene lookup returns CDR1 LNHDA and CDR2 SQIVND (reference sequence). The CDR3 has 15 amino acids. The CDR3 protein is CASRPTGTSGNTIYF. The DNA read from the CDR3 is TGTGCCAGTAGGCCTACAGGGACCTCTGGAAACACC. The full variable domain, in which reference TRBV19 and TRBJ1-3 provide the parts outside the CDR3, is DGGITQSPKYLFRKEGQNVTLSCEQNLNHDAMYWYRQDPGQGLRLIYYSQIVNDFQKGDIAEGYSVSREKKESFPLTVTSAQKNPTAFYLCASRPTGTSGNTIYFGEGSWLTVV.

This clone came up many times. The observed sequence ends 3 residues before the CDR3 terminus, with the missing tail filled in from the germline J gene. V is TRBV12-3 or TRBV12-4 and J is TRBJ1-5; the D is unclear. The CDR3 extends over 14 amino acids. Between the trimmed V and J ends, which lost 3 bases and 3 bases, there was a span of 9 bases. CDR3 region: CASSFNSPNQPQHF. The DNA read from the CDR3 is TGTGCCAGCAGTTTCAACAGTCCCAATCAGCCC.

This clone was observed at least ten times. The sequenced fragment ends 3 residues before the CDR3 boundary, so the rest is inferred from the germline J gene. This chain links TRBV12-3 or TRBV12-4 with TRBJ2-7; 10 nucleotides align to TRBD1. CDR3 size: 15 residues. V dropped 3 bases and J dropped 6; count of bases not matched to a gene: 8. The DNA read from the CDR3 is TGTGCCAGCAGTTTTAATGCCGGGACAGGGGTCGAG. Protein: CASSFNAGTGVE. The complete CDR3 protein is CASSFNAGTGVEQYF.

This clone has ten or more counts. With the read ending 3 residues before the CDR3 end, the germline J gene is used to fill in that end. The V and J genes are TRBV19 and TRBJ2-7; D remains unclear. V was cut by 0 bases and J by 3 bases, with 18 bases left in between. Germline loops: CDR1 LNHDA, CDR2 SQIVND (reference sequence). The length of the CDR3 is 17 residues. CDR3 DNA (partial): TGTGCCAGTAGTATAGATGGCAACTTAGGGTCCAACTACGAG. Protein sequence: CASSIDGNLGSNYE. The CDR3 in full is CASSIDGNLGSNYEQYF.

This clone has at least ten counts. The CDR3 DNA, read in part, is TGTGCCAGCAGCTTAAGCCTAGCGGAGACC. This translates into CASSLSLAET. The whole CDR3 sequence reads CASSLSLAETQYF. The V gene is TRBV7-6, the J gene TRBJ2-5; the D gene is possibly TRBD2 (6 bases). The observed sequence ends 3 residues before the CDR3 terminus, with the missing tail filled in from the germline J gene. Germline V gives CDR1 SGHVS, CDR2 FNYEAQ. V was clipped by 2 bases and J by 5 bases, with 9 bases between them. The CDR3 is 13 amino acids.

This clone was detected many times. CDR3: CASSSGGRAYNEQFF. CDR3 DNA (partial): TGTGCCAGTAGTAGTGGCGGGAGGGCCTACAATGAG. This chain uses TRBV19 with TRBJ2-1; 9 positions agree with TRBD2. The CDR3 extends 3 residues past the end of the read, so its final part is completed from the germline J gene. Germline CDR1 is LNHDA and CDR2 is SQIVND (reference sequence). The CDR3 is 15 residues long. V lost 4 bases and J lost 2; bases outside the gene matches: 3.

Ten or more counts support this clone. The CDR3 end falls 3 residues outside the read, so it is completed with the germline J gene. The sample has other DNA sequences that encode this CDR3 too. The chain combines TRBV20-1 with TRBJ2-7; 9 bases fit TRBD1. Germline V gives CDR1 DFQATT, CDR2 SNEGSKA (reference sequence). J lost 2 bases, V lost 2 bases, and 7 bases had no gene match. CDR3 length equals 15 residues. This CDR3 is CSARQPGQGPYEQYF. Incomplete CDR3 DNA: TGCAGTGCTAGACAGCCGGGACAGGGTCCCTACGAG.

This clone has at least ten counts. The CDR3 end lies 3 residues beyond the end of the read and is filled in from the germline J gene. V usage is TRBV28 and J usage is TRBJ2-1; 15 bases fit TRBD2. Germline values: CDR1 MDHEN, CDR2 SYDVKM. The J segment lost 7 bases and the V segment lost 2 bases, leaving 9 bases of the junction unmatched. There are 18 residues in the CDR3. The CDR3: CASSLRPGTSGRINEQFF. CDR3 DNA (partial): TGTGCCAGCAGTTTACGGCCCGGGACTAGCGGGAGGATAAATGAG.

This clone came up many times. The DNA ends 3 residues before the CDR3 does, and the rest of the CDR3 is filled in from the germline J gene. V gene TRBV7-3 combines with J gene TRBJ2-1; TRBD1 matches at 7 bases. This CDR3 spans 14 amino acids. With 2 bases clipped from V and 6 bases from J, the junction kept 4 bases outside the gene matches. The germline V gene encodes CDR1 SGHTA and CDR2 FQGTGA. The DNA read from the CDR3 is TGTGCCAGCAGCTTAGGGACAGAATTCAATGAG. Its translation: CASSLGTEFNE. In full, the CDR3 is CASSLGTEFNEQFF.

This clone has at least ten counts. Read sequence stops 3 residues before the CDR3 end, and the germline J gene provides the missing end. The chain couples TRBV6-2 or TRBV6-3 to TRBJ2-2, with D unresolved. This CDR3 has 12 residues. Germline values: CDR1 MNHEY, CDR2 SVGEGT. Trimming took off 2 bases at V and 6 bases at J, with 4 bases between the two ends. The CDR3 loop is CASSYGPGELFF. CDR3 bases read: TGTGCCAGCAGTTACGGCCCCGGGGAG.

This clone was observed many times. The read finishes 3 residues shy of the CDR3 end, and the germline J gene is used to complete it. The chain carries TRBV5-4 and TRBJ1-5; a weak D match, TRBD1 (5 bases). This CDR3 comprises 14 residues. Germline V gene lookup returns CDR1 SGHNT and CDR2 YYREEE (reference sequence). V lost 2 bases and J lost 1, with 7 bases in between. CDR3 amino acids: CASSFTGSNQPQHF. The sequenced CDR3 bases are TGTGCCAGCAGCTTCACAGGAAGCAATCAGCCC.

This clone was observed at least ten times. The CDR3 end is not reached by the read, which stops 3 residues before it; the germline J gene fills it in. The chain couples TRBV12-3 or TRBV12-4 to TRBJ2-5; no reliable D call. The CDR3 has 14 amino acids. Trimming left V 5 bases short and J 2 bases short, with 12 bases between. CDR3 in amino acids: CASSLRRIQETQYF. CDR3 DNA, as far as it was read: TGTGCCAGCAGTCTCCGCAGGATACAAGAGACC.

This clone was seen at least ten times. The CDR3 end is not reached by the read, which stops 3 residues before it; the germline J gene fills it in. The chain couples TRBV29-1 to TRBJ2-1, with D perhaps matching TRBD2 (6 bases). V was shortened by 3 bases and J by 1 base, with 10 bases between the two germline ends. Germline V gene data show CDR1 as SQVTM and CDR2 as ANQGSEA. The CDR3 has 14 residues. CDR3 DNA (partial): TGCAGCGTTGAGGGCGGGAAATCCTACAATGAG. Translating gives CSVEGGKSYNE. In full, the CDR3 is CSVEGGKSYNEQFF.

In this sample, this clone turned up many times. The read terminates 3 residues before the CDR3 end, so the remaining end is supplied by the germline J gene. The rearrangement joins TRBV29-1 to TRBJ1-1, with D perhaps TRBD1 (6 bases). CDR1 is SQVTM, CDR2 ANQGSEA, per germline. V lost 4 bases and J lost 1, with 10 bases in between. This CDR3 has 13 amino acids. CDR3 DNA, as far as it was read: TGCAGCGTTGCTCGGACAGAGAACACTGAA. Translating gives CSVARTENTE. In full, the CDR3 is CSVARTENTEAFF.

This clone appeared many times. The missing CDR3 end, 3 residues past where the read stops, is filled in from the germline J gene. The chain carries TRBV11-2 and TRBJ2-7; tentative D call: TRBD1 (5 bases). CDR3 size: 13 residues. V shed 6 bases and J shed 3 bases, with 12 bases lying between them. CDR1 is SGHAT and CDR2 is FQNNGV in the germline V gene. CDR3 bases read: TGTGCCAGCAGGCACAGGTTAGGCTACGAG. Translation: CASRHRLGYE. The complete CDR3 protein is CASRHRLGYEQYF.

This clone was recorded at least ten times. The observed sequence ends 3 residues before the CDR3 terminus, with the missing tail filled in from the germline J gene. The V call is TRBV27, the J call TRBJ1-5, with 9 positions matching TRBD1. CDR1 MNHEY and CDR2 SMNVEV come from the germline V gene (reference sequence). Trimming removed 5 bases from V and 7 bases from J; junction bases left unmatched: 12. The CDR3 runs to 16 residues. Partial CDR3 DNA: TGTGCCAGCAGTAAAAACGGGACAGGGTATGTCCAGCCC. It is translated as CASSKNGTGYVQP. The whole CDR3 protein is CASSKNGTGYVQPQHF.

This clone was seen many times. The DNA ends 3 residues before the CDR3 does, and the rest of the CDR3 is filled in from the germline J gene. The chain carries TRBV5-1 and TRBJ1-3, with D perhaps matching TRBD1 (5 bases). Trimming took 0 bases from V and 4 from J, leaving 14 bases between them. Germline values: CDR1 SGHRS, CDR2 YFSETQ. The CDR3 covers 16 residues. CDR3 DNA (partial): TGCGCCAGCAGCTTGGCCTCCCCAGGGATAGGAAACACC. This gives the protein CASSLASPGIGNT. The whole CDR3 is CASSLASPGIGNTIYF. The variable domain in full, completed from reference TRBV5-1 and TRBJ1-3, reads KAGVTQTPRYLIKTRGQQVTLSCSPISGHRSVSWYQQTPGQGLQFLFEYFSETQRNKGNFPGRFSGRQFSNSRSEMNVSTLELGDSALYLCASSLASPGIGNTIYFGEGSWLTVV.

This clone turned up a few times. The read halts 3 residues ahead of the CDR3 end, with the missing end drawn from the germline J gene. This rearrangement joins TRBV5-4 to TRBJ2-7; 9 bases are a match to TRBD1. Trimming cost V 5 bases and J 0 bases; bases outside gene matches: 6. The germline V gene encodes CDR1 SGHNT and CDR2 YYREEE (reference sequence). The CDR3 covers 15 residues. Incomplete CDR3 DNA: TGTGCCAGCAGACGCAGACAGGGGGGCTCCTACGAG. This sequence encodes CASRRRQGGSYE. The whole CDR3 protein reads CASRRRQGGSYEQYF.

Comment on this clone: The read gets to within 3 residues of the CDR3 end, and the germline J gene fills in the rest. The gene calls are TRBV7-8 and TRBJ2-7, with a weak D call TRBD1 (5 bases). The germline gives CDR1 SGHVS, CDR2 FQNEAQ. This CDR3 has 16 residues. Trimming left V 0 bases short and J 5 bases short, with 17 bases between. CDR3 loop: CASSLAGISIGDEQYF. The part of the CDR3 DNA that was read is TGTGCCAGCAGCTTAGCCGGCATTTCAATAGGGGACGAG.

This clone was counted at least ten times. Read data end 3 residues before the CDR3 end; the end is taken from the germline J gene. The chain uses TRBV5-1 and TRBJ2-7, with TRBD1 identical over 9 bases. V lost 8 bases, J lost 2 bases, and 8 bases stayed unmatched. The CDR3 contains 14 residues. Germline loops: CDR1 SGHRS, CDR2 YFSETQ. CDR3 bases read: TGCGCCAGTCGACCGGGACAGGGTCCCTACGAG. Protein: CASRPGQGPYE. The whole CDR3 region reads CASRPGQGPYEQYF.

This clone has at least ten counts. The DNA ends 3 residues before the CDR3 does, and the rest of the CDR3 is filled in from the germline J gene. This chain joins TRBV7-2 and TRBJ2-1, with TRBD2 identical over 12 bases. This CDR3 has 15 amino acids. CDR1 and CDR2 from the germline V gene are SGHTA and FQGNSA. V lost 5 bases, J lost 4 bases, and 3 bases stayed unmatched. CDR3 bases read: TGTGCCAGCAGCATTGGACTAGCGGGGTACAATGAG. Translating it yields CASSIGLAGYNE. The entire CDR3 protein is CASSIGLAGYNEQFF.

This clone was picked up many times. The read finishes 3 residues shy of the CDR3 end, and the germline J gene is used to complete it. The chain combines TRBV7-2 with TRBJ1-5; weak D call: TRBD1 (6 bases). CDR3 length equals 15 residues. V lost 0 bases, J lost 6 bases, and 12 bases lay in between. Germline loops: CDR1 SGHTA, CDR2 FQGNSA. The CDR3 region is CASSLAGGGGQPQHF. The sequenced CDR3 bases are TGTGCCAGCAGCTTAGCGGGCGGGGGCGGTCAGCCC.

This clone has at least ten counts. From the germline J gene comes the end of the CDR3, since the read stops 3 residues before it. The rearrangement joins TRBV19 to TRBJ2-3, with 12 nucleotides matching TRBD2. Trimming at V came to 1 base and at J to 4 bases, leaving 15 bases not matched to a gene. The CDR3 covers 20 residues. Germline lookup yields CDR1 LNHDA and CDR2 SQIVND (reference sequence). The covered CDR3 bases are TGTGCCAGTAGTATAGTCCCCCCAAGGCTGACTAGCGGGAGTGCAGATACG. This encodes CASSIVPPRLTSGSADT. The CDR3 in full is CASSIVPPRLTSGSADTQYF.

This clone appeared many times. The read comes to an end 3 residues before the CDR3 does, leaving the germline J gene to fill in the end. The chain is built from TRBV5-6 and TRBJ2-2; 8 bases agree with TRBD2. The germline V gene encodes CDR1 SGHDT and CDR2 YYEEEE. V was pared by 6 bases and J by 6 bases, with 10 bases of the junction left unmatched. CDR3 length: 15 residues. CDR3 DNA, as far as it was read: TGTGCCAGCATCCCCCGGGGGGGTCATGCCGGGGAG. Amino acids: CASIPRGGHAGE. The entire CDR3 protein reads CASIPRGGHAGELFF.

At least ten counts were recorded for this clone. The read ends 3 residues early relative to the CDR3; the germline J gene fills the gap. This chain joins TRBV12-3 or TRBV12-4 and TRBJ2-1; TRBD2 aligns across 7 bases. This CDR3 spans 15 amino acids. Losses at the gene ends were 6 bases for V and 7 bases for J; bases not matched to a gene: 12. Partial CDR3 DNA: TGTGCCAGCAGCCGGCCGGGACTAAGAGAGAATGAG. Translating gives CASSRPGLRENE. The full CDR3 sequence reads CASSRPGLRENEQFF.